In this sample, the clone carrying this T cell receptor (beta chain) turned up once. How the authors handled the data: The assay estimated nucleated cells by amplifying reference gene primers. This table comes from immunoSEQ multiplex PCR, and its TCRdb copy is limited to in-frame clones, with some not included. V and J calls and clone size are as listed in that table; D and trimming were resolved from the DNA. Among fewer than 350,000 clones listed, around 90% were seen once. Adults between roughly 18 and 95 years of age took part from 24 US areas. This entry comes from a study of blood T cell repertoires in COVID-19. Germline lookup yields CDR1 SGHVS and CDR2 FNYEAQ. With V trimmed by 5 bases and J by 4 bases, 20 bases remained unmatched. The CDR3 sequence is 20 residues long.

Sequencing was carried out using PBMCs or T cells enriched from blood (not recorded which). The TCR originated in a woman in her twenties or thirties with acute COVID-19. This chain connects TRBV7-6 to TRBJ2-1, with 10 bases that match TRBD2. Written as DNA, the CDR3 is TGTGCCAGCAGCGCGGACACTAGCGGGAACGCCCCCTCCATATACAATGAGCAGTTCTTC. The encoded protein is CASSADTSGNAPSIYNEQFF.